Listed below are T cell receptor beta chains from one sample, sequenced in a study of blood T cells in healthy people across ages. TCRdb analysed the 5' RACE reads with MiXCR anew, one entry per CDR3 protein. The top ten hold roughly 2.1% of the sample, which has 1.5 million to 2 million distinct CDR3 sequences, roughly 49% seen once. The material sequenced was blood. These receptors were obtained from a middle-aged woman in good health. CDR3s leave out the opening cysteine and the closing phenylalanine or tryptophan. D genes are given only for firm matches. The size entry is marked missing in some rows and otherwise reads once, few, many or a size class.

ATRAENYGYT	.	.	TRBV6-1
ASRETGQDGAGYT	.	TRBD1	TRBV6-2/TRBV6-3
ASSDGGALVNEQF	.	TRBD2	TRBV6-6
ASSLGQRYGYT	many	.	TRBV12-3/TRBV12-4
ASSQGPAPYGYT	.	.	TRBV4-1
ASSLVRQTQY	few	.	TRBV7-2
ASSYSRIYEQY	.	.	TRBV6-6
ASRGTDGPQETQY	.	.	TRBV6-2/TRBV6-3
AISDLGQGNEKLF	.	TRBD1	TRBV10-3
ASTLGGTTDAQY	.	.	TRBV5-1
ASSFTGTGDRHLYT	.	TRBD1	TRBV7-2
ASSDGTFGTGELF	.	.	TRBV10-2
ASALIPGADNI	.	.	TRBV28
SASLDVLHGYT	.	.	TRBV20-1
ASSEYGKAYEQY	few	.	TRBV25-1
ASSQSQARPTDTQY	few	.	TRBV3-1
NVTGAEKLF	.	.	TRBV29-1
ATSRGNNYGYT	.	.	TRBV15
ASSLGGLAGRRTSTDTQY	once	TRBD2	TRBV5-1
SAGNSLTRGEGYGYT	.	.	TRBV20-1
ANSLGRARGSHEQY	.	TRBD2	TRBV28
ASSATGGMNEQF	once	TRBD1	TRBV18
ASSLGSLGDTQY	.	.	TRBV11-3
ASSYRFQETQY	many	.	TRBV11-2
AIREDGEVNTEAF	once	.	TRBV10-3
ASSQQDTEQY	few	.	TRBV3-1
ASSPQGGGANVLT	few	.	TRBV18
ASSLASDGNYEQY	.	.	TRBV7-8
ASRASGQNYGYT	.	.	TRBV27
ASSETTTTEAF	.	.	TRBV5-6
ASSQGQATYEQY	few	.	TRBV4-1
ASSEKGAGEQY	.	.	TRBV6-1
ASSQAGQEHREQY	.	TRBD1	TRBV3-1
ASSLPPMSTDTQY	few	.	TRBV28
SVEADRAGWGTGTEAF	.	TRBD1	TRBV29-1
TSILSGQFSGANVLT	.	.	TRBV6-1
SATRTRGPPKQF	.	TRBD2	TRBV20-1
ASSLDRERTGELF	.	.	TRBV7-2
ASSFKSEGNEQF	.	.	TRBV7-9
ASSLGTAAQYT	few	.	TRBV12-3/TRBV12-4
ASSLGQLAKETQF	.	.	TRBV11-2
ATSDFGRDIGGYT	many	.	TRBV24-1
ASNPGQGKNTEAF	.	.	TRBV5-1
ASSVQGRADTQY	.	.	TRBV5-1
ASRTRDRVSGANVLT	.	TRBD1	TRBV27
ASSVGLVAGENEQF	.	TRBD2	TRBV9
ASSFRGLAGPRYNEQF	.	TRBD2	TRBV27
SAWDRNYGYT	.	TRBD1	TRBV29-1
ASSQGLAGKTSYNEQF	.	TRBD2	TRBV6-1
ASSDSSYEQY	many	.	TRBV6-2/TRBV6-3
ASTITGYNEQF	few	.	TRBV12-3/TRBV12-4
ASSTRQGVALH	.	TRBD1	TRBV27
ASSQGRDRVETQY	few	TRBD1	TRBV4-3